What follows are 8 T cell receptor beta chains derived from one specimen sequenced in a study of cytomegalovirus exposure and HLA in healthy donors. This PCR relied on a set of 60 Vbeta primers and 13 Jbeta primers. Here immunoSEQ multiplex PCR was the method, and the copy in TCRdb shows in-frame clones only, minus some. This sample contains about 160,000 clones. The material sequenced was PBMCs. The receptor source for this set is an older woman in good health and CMV-seronegative.

The chain recombines TRBV2 with TRBJ2-1; D is perhaps TRBD2 (5 bases). Germline lookup yields CDR1 SNHLY and CDR2 FYNNEI. The V end lost 7 bases, the J end lost 8 bases, and 15 bases lay between the germline ends. The length of the CDR3 is 13 residues. CDR3 nucleotides: TGTGCCAGCAAAACCGGGATCTGGGATGAGCAGTTCTTC. Protein sequence: CASKTGIWDEQFF.

J is TRBJ2-7 and V is TRBV6-5, with 10 bases lining up with TRBD1. The CDR3 contains 11 residues. J lost 5 bases, V lost 11 bases, and 3 bases had no gene match. Germline-derived CDR1 and CDR2 are MNHEY and SVGAGI. The CDR3 sequence is CAHGQGDEQYF. For the CDR3, the DNA is TGTGCCCACGGACAGGGGGACGAGCAGTACTTC.

This chain connects TRBV5-5 to TRBJ1-4, with TRBD1 as a possible D gene (6 bases). This CDR3 region has 14 residues. The V gene's germline CDR1 is SGHKS and CDR2 YYEKEE (reference sequence). The V and J ends lost 0 bases and 5 bases respectively, with 8 bases between them. The CDR3 loop is CASSLAGGNEKLFF. In DNA, the CDR3 is TGTGCCAGCAGCTTGGCGGGGGGCAATGAAAAACTGTTTTTT.

The chain is built from TRBV7-9 and TRBJ2-5; 13 positions agree with TRBD2. V dropped 2 bases and J dropped 4; count of bases not matched to a gene: 7. The CDR3 loop spans 17 amino acids. Germline assignment: CDR1 SEHNR and CDR2 FQNEAQ (reference sequence). CDR3 bases: TGTGCCAGCAGCTTAAGGACTAGCGGGAGTGATCGAGAGACCCAGTACTTC. Protein: CASSLRTSGSDRETQYF.

This chain links TRBV5-5 with TRBJ1-2; TRBD1 might be the D (6 bases). With 4 bases removed from V and 2 bases from J, the gap between germline ends came to 18 bases. Germline-derived CDR1 and CDR2 are SGHKS and YYEKEE (reference sequence). CDR3 length: 16 amino acids. The CDR3 spells CASSRGGAGANYGYTF. In DNA, the CDR3 is TGTGCCAGCAGCCGGGGGGGGGCAGGAGCGAACTATGGCTACACCTTC.

The chain has TRBV27 and TRBJ1-6; 9 positions agree with TRBD1. The CDR3 has 16 residues. V shed 6 bases and J 10 bases; nucleotides not matched to a gene: 13. Germline V gene lookup returns CDR1 MNHEY and CDR2 SMNVEV (reference sequence). CDR3 residues: CASSWGTGFSSSPLHF. The CDR3 DNA sequence: TGTGCCAGCAGCTGGGGGACAGGGTTTAGCAGCTCACCCCTCCACTTT.

V gene TRBV7-6 combines with J gene TRBJ2-2; D might be TRBD2 (6 bases). Trimming took off 5 bases at V and 2 bases at J, with 15 bases between the two ends. There are 16 residues in the CDR3. Germline V gene lookup returns CDR1 SGHVS and CDR2 FNYEAQ. CDR3 sequence reads: CASSPIGGSNTGELFF. The CDR3 DNA reads TGTGCCAGCAGCCCCATCGGGGGTTCTAACACCGGGGAGCTGTTTTTT.

V gene TRBV25-1 combines with J gene TRBJ2-1, with 9 bases fitting TRBD2. With 11 bases clipped from V and 10 bases from J, the junction kept 9 bases outside the gene matches. The V gene's germline CDR1 is MGHDK and CDR2 SYGVNS. The CDR3 has 12 amino acids. The CDR3 loop reads CAAVAGENEQFF. Here the CDR3 DNA reads TGTGCCGCTGTAGCGGGGGAGAACGAGCAGTTCTTC.